These 29 T cell receptor beta chains share one sample of origin, sequenced in a study of blood T cell repertoires in COVID-19. Profiling relied on immunoSEQ multiplex PCR, and the TCRdb table lists in-frame clones only, not all of them. The repertoire holds tens of thousands of clones, with about 80% as singletons. The source material was peripheral blood. These receptors were taken from a man in his 60s with COVID-19, enrolled during active disease.

This chain connects TRBV5-1 to TRBJ1-1, with unresolved D. The CDR3 is 15 residues long. Germline CDR1 is SGHRS and CDR2 is YFSETQ. Trimming shortened V by 0 bases and J by 1 base, and 10 bases separated the two germline ends. CDR3 nucleotides: TGCGCCAGCAGCTTGGCCTCCACAACGAACACTGAAGCTTTCTTT. Amino acid sequence: CASSLASTTNTEAFF.

The chain has TRBV2 and TRBJ2-2; unclear D gene. Trimming removed 3 bases from V and 3 bases from J, with 8 bases in between. The CDR3 contains 14 residues. Germline V gene data show CDR1 as SNHLY and CDR2 as FYNNEI. The CDR3 reads CASSDDLDTGELFF. CDR3 nucleotides: TGTGCCAGCAGTGATGACTTAGACACCGGGGAGCTGTTTTTT.

The chain joins TRBV7-9 to TRBJ1-4; D remains ambiguous. Trimming took off 1 base at V and 3 bases at J, with 12 bases between the two ends. Germline lookup yields CDR1 SEHNR and CDR2 FQNEAQ (reference sequence). The CDR3 is 16 residues long. This CDR3 is CASSLVWGDPNEKLFF. The DNA of the CDR3 is TGTGCCAGCAGCTTAGTATGGGGAGACCCTAATGAAAAACTGTTTTTT.

This sequence joins TRBV9 and TRBJ2-2; the match to TRBD1 covers 7 bases. V shed 0 bases, J shed 4 bases, and the junction held 18 bases outside the gene matches. CDR3 length: 20 amino acids. The germline gives CDR1 SGDLS, CDR2 YYNGEE. CDR3 residues: CASSVAPPTGILYGTGELFF. In DNA, the CDR3 is TGTGCCAGCAGCGTAGCCCCACCGACAGGGATACTTTATGGCACCGGGGAGCTGTTTTTT.

V usage is TRBV10-3 and J usage is TRBJ1-2; possibly TRBD1 for D (6 bases). CDR3 length: 12 amino acids. Trimming removed 10 bases from V and 4 bases from J, with 13 bases in between. Germline CDR1 ENHRY, CDR2 SYGVKD. CDR3 nucleotides: TGTGCCACTGCCGGACAGTCCTATGGCTACACCTTC. It yields the protein CATAGQSYGYTF.

The rearrangement joins TRBV6-1 to TRBJ2-7; D may be TRBD2 (6 bases). From germline, CDR1 is MNHNS and CDR2 SASEGT. Trimming removed 1 base at V and 4 bases at J, with 14 bases between. This CDR3 is 15 amino acids long. The DNA of the CDR3 is TGTGCCAGCAGTGAAGAGGCGGGGTTCCGGTACGAGCAGTACTTC. It specifies CASSEEAGFRYEQYF.

The chain links TRBV30 to TRBJ2-7, with D possibly being TRBD1 (5 bases). V lost 2 bases and J 7 bases, leaving 9 bases between the germline ends. Germline CDR1 and CDR2: GTSNPN and SVGIG (reference sequence). This CDR3 comprises 11 residues. CDR3 DNA: TGTGCCTGGAGTCCAGGGCGGGAGCAGTACTTC. Its translation: CAWSPGREQYF.

CDR3: CASSAAHHSYEQYF. CDR3 nucleotide sequence: TGTGCCAGCAGTGCAGCACACCACTCCTACGAGCAGTACTTC. The chain joins TRBV2 to TRBJ2-7; the D is unclear. Germline lookup yields CDR1 SNHLY and CDR2 FYNNEI. The CDR3 spans 14 residues. Trimming removed 4 bases at V and 0 bases at J, with 10 bases between.

The chain couples TRBV30 to TRBJ2-5, with a tentative D call TRBD2 (6 bases). Trimming removed 3 bases from V and 2 bases from J, with 10 bases in between. CDR3 length: 13 residues. CDR1 GTSNPN and CDR2 SVGIG come from the germline V gene (reference sequence). CDR3 residues: CAWSSGLQETQYF. The CDR3, as DNA: TGTGCCTGGAGCTCGGGACTGCAAGAGACCCAGTACTTC.

This clone came up a few times. This chain joins TRBV6-2 or TRBV6-3 and TRBJ2-7; D ambiguous. V was cut by 2 bases and J by 5 bases, with 13 bases left in between. CDR3 length: 14 residues. Germline CDR1 and CDR2: MNHEY and SVGEGT. CDR3 amino acids: CASSYLPGRDEQYF. Written as DNA, the CDR3 is TGTGCCAGCAGTTACCTCCCGGGTCGGGACGAGCAGTACTTC.

In this sample, this clone turned up a few times. The rearrangement links TRBV18 to TRBJ2-5; tentatively, D is TRBD2 (7 bases). The CDR3 sequence is 15 residues long. With 2 bases removed from V and 1 base from J, the gap between germline ends came to 11 bases. Looked up from germline, CDR1 is KGHSH and CDR2 is LQKENI. CDR3 amino acids: CASSPAGGLQETQYF. The CDR3 DNA is TGTGCCAGCTCACCAGCCGGGGGGCTCCAAGAGACCCAGTACTTC.

This clone was observed at least ten times. The chain couples TRBV14 to TRBJ2-7; possibly TRBD2 for D (6 bases). Germline-derived CDR1 and CDR2 are SGHDN and FVKESK. The germline V and J ends were trimmed by 5 bases and 2 bases, with 16 bases remaining between them. The CDR3 consists of 15 residues. CDR3 coding DNA: TGTGCCAGCAGCGTAGCGGCGGGGAGAGCCTACGAGCAGTACTTC. Amino acid sequence: CASSVAAGRAYEQYF.

The chain combines TRBV12-5 with TRBJ2-1; TRBD1 aligns across 7 bases. Germline loops: CDR1 LGHNT, CDR2 FRNRAP. V was pared by 4 bases and J by 6 bases, with 15 bases of the junction left unmatched. This CDR3 has 17 residues. The CDR3, as DNA: TGTGCTAGTGGTTCGAAAATCCGGGACAGCAATTTCAATGAGCAGTTCTTC. This sequence encodes CASGSKIRDSNFNEQFF.

Only a few counts were recorded for this clone. The chain couples TRBV11-2 to TRBJ2-5; a weak D match, TRBD1 (5 bases). CDR1 and CDR2 from the germline V gene are SGHAT and FQNNGV. Deletions cut 5 bases from V and 5 bases from J, with 12 bases between. This CDR3 contains 13 residues. The CDR3 sequence: CASSKDTVETQYF. CDR3 in DNA: TGTGCCAGCAGCAAGGACACGGTGGAGACCCAGTACTTC.

The chain is built from TRBV18 and TRBJ1-1; no definite D call. Germline lookup yields CDR1 KGHSH and CDR2 LQKENI. The V end was cut by 3 bases, the J end by 1 base, with 12 bases between. The CDR3 length is 15 residues. The CDR3 protein is CASSPDSDGNTEAFF. The DNA of the CDR3 is TGTGCCAGCTCACCTGACTCTGACGGGAACACTGAAGCTTTCTTT.

The V gene is TRBV7-3, the J gene TRBJ2-2; 7 bases agree with TRBD2. After removal of 5 bases from V and 5 bases from J, the junction contained 11 bases not matched to a gene. Germline loops: CDR1 SGHTA, CDR2 FQGTGA. The CDR3 runs 16 residues. The CDR3 sequence: CASSPPSGRKTGELFF. CDR3 nucleotides: TGTGCCAGCAGCCCCCCTAGCGGACGGAAGACCGGGGAGCTGTTTTTT.

The V call is TRBV6-1, the J call TRBJ2-7; weak D call: TRBD1 (6 bases). CDR3 length: 15 amino acids. V lost 1 base and J 0 bases, leaving 10 bases between the germline ends. Germline V lookup: CDR1 MNHNS, CDR2 SASEGT. CDR3 sequence reads: CASSEGAGDSYEQYF. CDR3 bases: TGTGCCAGCAGTGAAGGGGCAGGGGACTCCTACGAGCAGTACTTC.

This chain connects TRBV6-6 to TRBJ2-5, with D tentatively TRBD2 (7 bases). The ends were cut back, 6 bases at V and 5 bases at J, with 19 bases in the middle. The CDR3 is made up of 15 amino acids. In germline, CDR1 is MNHNY, CDR2 SVGAGI (reference sequence). The CDR3 reads CASSLGGGSRETQYF. The CDR3 DNA reads as TGTGCCAGCAGCCTGGGGGGCGGGAGCCGGGAGACCCAGTACTTC.

V is TRBV2 and J is TRBJ1-5; tentatively, D is TRBD1 (6 bases). CDR1 is SNHLY and CDR2 is FYNNEI in the germline V gene. The CDR3 loop spans 13 amino acids. Trimming took 7 bases from V and 6 from J, leaving 13 bases between them. The CDR3 sequence is CASTSDSGQPQHF. The CDR3 bases are TGTGCCAGCACTTCGGACAGTGGTCAGCCCCAGCATTTT.

The V call is TRBV3-1 (or the pseudogene TRBV3-2), the J call TRBJ2-5, with 7 bases fitting TRBD2. The J segment lost 2 bases and the V segment lost 1 base, leaving 1 base of the junction unmatched. Germline V lookup: CDR1 LGHDT, CDR2 YNNKEL (reference sequence). The CDR3 contains 14 residues. In DNA, the CDR3 is TGTGCCAGCAGCCAAGCGGGACTACAAGAGACCCAGTACTTC. This translates into CASSQAGLQETQYF.

The V gene is TRBV11-2, the J gene TRBJ2-1; 10 nucleotides line up with TRBD2. The V and J ends lost 1 base and 10 bases, in that order; junction bases with no gene match: 7. This CDR3 region has 15 residues. Germline loops: CDR1 SGHAT, CDR2 FQNNGV. CDR3 sequence (DNA): TGTGCCAGCAGCTTAGTAGCGGGAGGCCCCAGGGAGCAGTTCTTC. Residues: CASSLVAGGPREQFF.

J is TRBJ1-5 and V is TRBV12-5, with D tentatively TRBD1 (5 bases). The CDR3 has 15 amino acids. Germline lookup yields CDR1 LGHNT and CDR2 FRNRAP. V lost 0 bases and J 6 bases, leaving 12 bases between the germline ends. Here the CDR3 DNA reads TGTGCTAGTGGTTTGGTCCTAACAGGTGGTCAGCCCCAGCATTTT. This gives the protein CASGLVLTGGQPQHF.

The chain joins TRBV19 to TRBJ1-5, with D possibly being TRBD1 (5 bases). There are 13 residues in the CDR3. The germline V gene encodes CDR1 LNHDA and CDR2 SQIVND (reference sequence). Trimming removed 3 bases at V and 4 bases at J, with 7 bases between. CDR3 sequence: CASSIRVNQPQHF. CDR3 nucleotides: TGTGCCAGTAGTATCAGGGTAAATCAGCCCCAGCATTTT.

This clone came up once. This rearrangement joins TRBV15 to TRBJ2-3, with TRBD1 identical over 8 bases. V gave up 5 bases and J gave up 5 bases; unmatched junction bases: 15. The CDR3 consists of 17 residues. Germline V gene lookup returns CDR1 LNHNV and CDR2 YYDKDF (reference sequence). The CDR3 protein is CATSSILLTGVGDTQYF. DNA for the CDR3: TGTGCCACCAGCTCAATCCTTTTGACAGGGGTGGGAGATACGCAGTATTTT.

This clone showed up just a few times. V usage is TRBV5-1 and J usage is TRBJ1-2; 9 bases agree with TRBD1. CDR1 SGHRS and CDR2 YFSETQ come from the germline V gene. The J segment lost 8 bases and the V segment lost 0 bases, leaving 8 bases of the junction unmatched. This CDR3 is 15 amino acids long. The CDR3 DNA is TGCGCCAGCAGCTTGGGGACAGGGGAGATCCTGGGCTACACCTTC. This codes for CASSLGTGEILGYTF.

This sequence joins TRBV2 and TRBJ2-2; D unclear. In germline, CDR1 is SNHLY, CDR2 FYNNEI. This CDR3 has 16 residues. V was shortened by 1 base and J by 0 bases, with 9 bases between the two germline ends. In DNA form, the CDR3 reads TGTGCCAGCAGTGAAGGGCATCCCGCGAACACCGGGGAGCTGTTTTTT. Its protein is CASSEGHPANTGELFF.

CDR3 amino acids: CASSEVQVNSPLHF. The CDR3 DNA is TGTGCCAGCAGTGAAGTTCAGGTGAATTCACCCCTCCACTTT. The J gene is TRBJ1-6, the V gene TRBV6-1; D is undetermined. V lost 1 base, J lost 7 bases, and 8 bases lay in between. The CDR3 covers 14 residues. Germline assignment: CDR1 MNHNS and CDR2 SASEGT.

The chain combines TRBV7-3 with TRBJ2-6, with 12 bases fitting TRBD2. V was clipped by 5 bases and J by 2 bases; unmatched bases: 16. Germline CDR1 is SGHTA and CDR2 is FQGTGA. This CDR3 comprises 21 residues. The CDR3 sequence is CASSLHGTASGRAPGANVLTF. In nucleotides, the CDR3 is TGTGCCAGCAGCCTCCACGGGACAGCTAGCGGGAGGGCCCCTGGGGCCAACGTCCTGACTTTC.

The chain recombines TRBV19 with TRBJ1-2, with 9 bases aligning to TRBD1. Trimming cost V 7 bases and J 4 bases; bases outside gene matches: 4. This CDR3 is 13 amino acids long. Germline CDR1 and CDR2: LNHDA and SQIVND (reference sequence). The CDR3: CASTRGQGYGYTF. The CDR3 DNA reads as TGTGCCAGTACCCGGGGACAGGGCTATGGCTACACCTTC.